This TCR beta chain was documented in a study of blood T cells in healthy people across ages. The authors ran a second PCR of roughly 6 to 12 cycles using a sample-barcoded 5' primer and a J-beta primer mix. Every cDNA molecule bore a tag from a template-switch adaptor containing 12 random nucleotides. MiXCR, run by TCRdb on the 5' RACE reads, gives a single entry per CDR3 protein. Of some 800,000 distinct CDR3 sequences listed, 25% are singletons. This clonotype was detected only a few times. Its cognate antigen is unknown. Notes on the study in general: Greater diversity and more naive CD4+ cells were seen in long-lived donors than in aged donors.

The ends lost 6 bases at V and 5 bases at J; junction bases unmatched: 8. From germline, CDR1 is MNHEY and CDR2 SMNVEV (reference sequence). The CDR3 is 15 amino acids. The same sample was also studied in work on T cells of mothers and their children.

Input material: blood. The chain couples TRBV27 to TRBJ2-2, with TRBD2 identical over 8 bases. The clonotype was recovered from a boy younger than 18 in good health. CDR3 region: CASSLSGSGTGELFF. DNA for the CDR3: TGTGCCAGCAGCCTAAGCGGGAGCGGTACCGGGGAGCTGTTTTTT.